This T cell receptor (beta chain) was sequenced for a study of blood T cells in healthy people across ages. Points from the study as a whole: Estimated diversity that came from one million T cells was considered an underestimate. The CMV status of each donor remained undetermined, and this could have confounded shifts in expanded clonotypes.

V dropped 4 bases and J dropped 12 bases, with 19 bases sitting between them. Looked up from germline, CDR1 is SGHDN and CDR2 is FVKESK. This CDR3 region has 14 residues. The study isolated at least 6.5 million PBMCs from each sample. A note on this clonotype: Antigen: not known.

A second roughly 6 to 11 cycle PCR used barcoded and J-beta primers. TCRdb ran MiXCR on the 5' RACE reads and lists one entry per CDR3 protein. The sample yields about 2 million distinct CDR3 sequences, 49% seen once. Sequenced material: blood. This chain joins TRBV14 and TRBJ2-1; D remains ambiguous. The sequence came from a woman aged 40 to 49 in good health. For the CDR3, the DNA is TGTGCCAGCAGCCTCTGGGAATTAAGAATAAGGCAGTTCTTC. This translates into CASSLWELRIRQFF.